This T cell receptor beta chain was observed in a study of CD8 T cells in Susac syndrome. Whole-study results and caveats: Regarding the TCR sequencing and HLA analysis, the study admitted that a relatively small number of individuals were involved.

On this clonotype itself: The antigen remains undetermined.

Sequencing targeted TCR beta in T cells from blood (CD8+ and CD4+). Healthy donors served as age- and sex-matched controls. With random hexamers, roughly 0.5 to 1 ug RNA was reverse transcribed. Multiplex immunoSEQ PCR targeted 54 Vbeta and 13 Jbeta TCR beta segments. MiXCR, run by TCRdb on the immunoSEQ multiplex PCR reads, gives a single entry per CDR3 protein. The table records approximately 75,000 distinct CDR3 sequences, 95% of them present only once. Germline V CDR1 and CDR2: LNHDA, SQIVND (reference sequence). J gave up 7 bases and V 6 bases, and 7 bases lay outside the gene matches. This CDR3 region has 14 residues.

Source material: CD8+ T cells from PBMCs. The chain carries TRBV19 and TRBJ2-1; 9 nucleotides agree with TRBD2. The TCR comes from a human donor in good health. The CDR3 loop is CASSKRGARNEQFF. CDR3 coding DNA: TGTGCCAGTAGCAAGCGGGGGGCCCGAAATGAGCAGTTCTTC.